Sequencing of this TCR beta chain was carried out in a study of graft-versus-host responses after intestinal transplantation. Study as a whole: Each patient got anti-thymocyte globulin induction, then tacrolimus and steroids for two to four years. Overall study findings and caveats: In patients with graft-donor T cell macrochimerism, allograft graft-versus-host to host-versus-graft clonal ratios were high. Early declines in HvG clones that occurred post-transplant were associated with peak circulating GvH clone levels.

TCRdb's table, derived via immunoSEQ multiplex PCR, lists solely in-frame clones and lacks some. The data contain about 120,000 clones, about 93% of them seen just once; the ten biggest clones take up more than 0.095%. V was clipped by 5 bases and J by 2 bases, with 16 bases between them. Per germline, CDR1 SEHNR and CDR2 FQNEAQ (reference sequence). This CDR3 comprises 15 residues. On this clone: Its antigen is unknown.

The sequenced sample was unstimulated CD4+ T cells sorted from spleen or lymph node cells, obtained before intestinal transplant. The TCR originated in a human donor who received an intestinal transplant. The J gene is TRBJ2-7, the V gene TRBV7-9, with D uncertain. This CDR3 reads CASSPRDRFPYEQYF. DNA of the CDR3: TGTGCCAGCAGCCCCCGAGACCGTTTCCCCTACGAGCAGTACTTC.